This entry is about one TCR beta chain. Its antigen specificity is not known. Base qualities are not at hand, and no much larger clone is one base apart. Samples from volunteer blood donors who had recovered from COVID-19 were contributed by a second Seattle source. Collaborating institutions collected whole blood in K2EDTA tubes following their own protocols. For TCRbeta analysis, collaborators shipped samples in one of three forms: frozen whole blood, isolated PBMCs, or DNA extracted from either of those sample types. TCRbeta CDR3 regions were amplified from genomic DNA using the immunoSEQ Assay, a bias-controlled multiplex PCR. Under the source paper's analysis protocol: The number of nucleated cells in each sample was estimated by amplification of reference gene primers within the assay. Sequence reads were collapsed and filtered to measure the absolute abundance of every unique TCRbeta CDR3 rearrangement. For each sample, productive Simpson clonality was calculated by taking the square root of Simpson's diversity index across productive rearrangements. TCRdb took this table from immuneACCESS and kept in-frame rearrangements with V and J called. Such tables lack part of the clones; where checked against another copy, unresolved V genes explain under half of the gap, and the rest is unexplained. The V and J calls and clone size were taken over from that table, and D and trimming were inferred from the DNA. This sample comprises 250,000 or so clones, roughly nine tenths of them detected only once. The top ten clonotypes cover roughly 5% of the sample.

The sample belongs to a study of blood T cell repertoires in COVID-19 (dated by TCRdb to 2020 to 2022). Describing the broader study: Samples from collaborators originated in the United States, Italy and Spain and spanned both the acute and convalescent phases of COVID-19. The material from the prospective study consisted of cDNA or gDNA derived from T cells, B-cell-depleted T cells, or PBMCs. The dataset comprised deeply sampled blood TCRbeta repertoires from subjects exposed to, actively infected with, or recovered from COVID-19. The repertoires were made available in a free public database intended to serve as a resource for research on the immune response to SARS-CoV-2. The samples were drawn from the first 160 participants of the ongoing ImmuneRACE study and from some 1,300 subjects provided by 6 global collaborators. Nearly every sample came with metadata listing a de-identified subject ID, COVID-19 status, age in years and sex. Where available, HLA class I and class II types were obtained from metadata supplied by the sample provider rather than from assay-based typing. Points the paper makes about the study in general: Clinical and demographic metadata were provided uncurated, with the amount varying by source and participant.

Counted from cysteine to phenylalanine, this CDR3 has 13 amino acids. Only the CDR3 part of the read is kept: 39 bases, read in frame from the first base. The germline V end is reduced by 6 bases and the J end by 4 bases; junction bases left unmatched: 4. CDR1 is given as SGHTA and CDR2 as FQGNSA, both from the germline V gene. What was sequenced was peripheral blood. This clonotype was obtained from a woman between 35 and 50 years old who had recovered from COVID-19. Here the chain combines TRBV7-2 and TRBJ2-3; 7 middle bases align to TRBD1. The encoded CDR3 is CASRWQGADTQYF. DNA sequence: TGTGCCAGCAGATGGCAGGGGGCAGATACGCAGTATTTT.